The 26 T cell receptor beta chains below all came from one sample that was sequenced in a study of CD8 T cells in Susac syndrome. Reverse transcription of about 0.5 to 1 ug RNA used random hexamers. TCRdb re-derived calls from the immunoSEQ multiplex PCR reads in MiXCR, one entry per CDR3 protein. Of about 300,000 distinct CDR3 sequences listed, just over 90% are singletons. The specimen was CD4+ T cells from PBMCs. The receptors were sampled from a human donor with multiple sclerosis.

The rearrangement uses TRBV7-9 and TRBJ2-5; D possibly corresponds to TRBD1 (6 bases). The germline V and J ends were trimmed by 3 bases and 5 bases, with 19 bases remaining between them. Germline values: CDR1 SEHNR, CDR2 FQNEAQ (reference sequence). The CDR3 totals 16 residues. The CDR3 bases are TGTGCCAGCAGCTTCTGGACAGAATACCGAGGGGAGACCCAGTACTTC. It encodes CASSFWTEYRGETQYF.

The chain carries TRBV19 and TRBJ1-5; D gene ambiguous. Germline V gives CDR1 LNHDA, CDR2 SQIVND (reference sequence). Trimming pared 3 bases from V and 5 bases from J, leaving 8 bases between. This CDR3 region has 13 residues. CDR3 protein: CASSINSYQPQHF. CDR3 in DNA: TGTGCCAGTAGTATCAACTCATATCAGCCCCAGCATTTT.

The V call is TRBV6-2 or TRBV6-3, the J call TRBJ2-7, with a weak D call TRBD2 (7 bases). Trimming took 7 bases from V and 8 from J, leaving 27 bases between them. Germline lookup yields CDR1 MNHEY and CDR2 SVGEGT. This CDR3 has 16 amino acids. As DNA, the CDR3 is TGTGCCAGCACTTTGCCCGCCTGGCGGGGGCTGAATCAGCAGTACTTC. Its translation: CASTLPAWRGLNQQYF.

The chain couples TRBV7-9 to TRBJ2-2; D unclear. The V end lost 1 base, the J end lost 4 bases, and 10 bases lay between the germline ends. The CDR3 sequence is 15 residues long. From germline, CDR1 is SEHNR and CDR2 FQNEAQ (reference sequence). This chain's CDR3 is CASSLVGLRTGELFF. CDR3 in DNA: TGTGCCAGCAGCTTAGTCGGCCTTCGCACCGGGGAGCTGTTTTTT.

V usage is TRBV5-1 and J usage is TRBJ2-7; the match to TRBD1 covers 8 bases. The CDR3 is 13 amino acids. Trimming removed 4 bases from V and 6 bases from J; junction bases left unmatched: 6. CDR1 and CDR2 from the germline V gene are SGHRS and YFSETQ. CDR3 region: CASSPLQGVEQYF. As DNA, the CDR3 is TGCGCCAGCAGCCCCTTACAGGGGGTCGAGCAGTACTTC.

The chain combines TRBV30 with TRBJ2-5, with 9 bases aligning to TRBD2. Germline CDR1 and CDR2: GTSNPN and SVGIG (reference sequence). After removal of 0 bases from V and 5 bases from J, the junction contained 7 bases not matched to a gene. The CDR3 spans 15 residues. CDR3 bases: TGTGCCTGGAGTGTAAGGCGGGGGGGCTCGGAGACCCAGTACTTC. Residues: CAWSVRRGGSETQYF.

This chain joins TRBV2 and TRBJ2-7; 8 bases align to TRBD2. Germline V CDR1 and CDR2: SNHLY, FYNNEI. J lost 3 bases, V lost 7 bases, and 8 bases had no gene match. CDR3 length: 14 amino acids. The CDR3 here is CASNYGGVNYEQYF. CDR3 DNA: TGTGCCAGCAACTACGGGGGGGTTAACTACGAGCAGTACTTC.

J is TRBJ2-1 and V is TRBV19; D is tentatively TRBD1 or TRBD2 (6 bases each). The germline gives CDR1 LNHDA, CDR2 SQIVND (reference sequence). CDR3 length: 14 amino acids. Trimming cost V 5 bases and J 7 bases, with 15 bases left between them. CDR3 loop: CASSAGGGQNEQFF. CDR3 bases: TGTGCCAGTAGTGCCGGAGGGGGGCAGAATGAGCAGTTCTTC.

The chain has TRBV6-1 and TRBJ1-1; 9 bases map to TRBD1. V gave up 6 bases and J gave up 1 base; unmatched junction bases: 6. Germline loops: CDR1 MNHNS, CDR2 SASEGT. The CDR3 covers 15 residues. For the CDR3, the DNA is TGTGCCAGCAGGCGACAGGGGGTAGGGAACACTGAAGCTTTCTTT. This codes for CASRRQGVGNTEAFF.

This chain joins TRBV18 and TRBJ2-5; D is ambiguous. The germline V and J ends were trimmed by 3 bases and 3 bases, with 17 bases remaining between them. Germline values: CDR1 KGHSH, CDR2 LQKENI. The CDR3 totals 16 residues. CDR3 amino acids: CASSPTAGGRKETQYF. The CDR3 region has the DNA TGTGCCAGCTCACCCACCGCAGGTGGGCGGAAAGAGACCCAGTACTTC. Variable domain in full (rest from reference TRBV18 and TRBJ2-5): NAGVMQNPRHLVRRRGQEARLRCSPMKGHSHVYWYRQLPEEGLKFMVYLQKENIIDESGMPKERFSAEFPKEGPSILRIQQVVRGDSAAYFCASSPTAGGRKETQYFGPGTRLLVL.

V and J are TRBV12-3 or TRBV12-4 and TRBJ1-4; TRBD1 matches at 7 bases. The trim removed 5 bases at V and 7 bases at J, leaving 7 bases unmatched. The CDR3 runs 14 residues. The CDR3, as DNA: TGTGCCAGCAGTCCCGGGACAGTCGCTGAAAAACTGTTTTTT. It codes for CASSPGTVAEKLFF.

The rearrangement joins TRBV20-1 to TRBJ2-1, with 7 bases lining up with TRBD2. CDR1 and CDR2 from the germline V gene are DFQATT and SNEGSKA (reference sequence). CDR3 length: 15 amino acids. With V trimmed by 5 bases and J by 2 bases, 9 bases remained unmatched. The CDR3 DNA follows: TGCAGTGCTGTTACCCCGGGAGGCACCTACAATGAGCAGTTCTTC. Amino acids: CSAVTPGGTYNEQFF.

This clonotype was detected once. This chain joins TRBV29-1 and TRBJ2-1; D unresolved. The V gene lost 4 bases and the J gene lost 9 bases, with 13 bases spanning the gap. From germline, CDR1 is SQVTM and CDR2 ANQGSEA. CDR3 size: 12 residues. The CDR3 DNA sequence: TGCAGCGTTGTTCAGACTGCTGGTGAGCAGTTCTTC. It codes for CSVVQTAGEQFF.

This clonotype was observed a single time. This sequence joins TRBV7-8 and TRBJ1-6; D possibly corresponds to TRBD1 (6 bases). Looked up from germline, CDR1 is SGHVS and CDR2 is FQNEAQ. V was cut by 6 bases and J by 8 bases, with 20 bases left in between. CDR3 length: 16 amino acids. CDR3: CASRLTPRGADSPLHF. The DNA for the CDR3 is TGTGCCAGCAGACTGACACCTCGGGGGGCGGATTCACCCCTCCACTTT.

There are a few counts of this clonotype. The chain carries TRBV19 and TRBJ1-5; D is possibly TRBD1 (5 bases). The CDR3 has 13 amino acids. The germline V and J ends were trimmed by 6 bases and 5 bases, with 11 bases remaining between them. Looked up from germline, CDR1 is LNHDA and CDR2 is SQIVND (reference sequence). The CDR3: CASSLRGDQPQHF. CDR3 nucleotides: TGTGCCAGTAGCCTTAGAGGGGATCAGCCCCAGCATTTT.

The J gene is TRBJ1-5, the V gene TRBV24-1; TRBD1 matches 8 bases. Germline lookup yields CDR1 KGHDR and CDR2 SFDVKD. V shed 9 bases, J shed 4 bases, and the junction held 7 bases outside the gene matches. This CDR3 contains 14 residues. CDR3 coding DNA: TGTGCCACCTCCGGGACAGGTGCTAATCAGCCCCAGCATTTT. It codes for CATSGTGANQPQHF.

The chain links TRBV7-8 to TRBJ2-2; D gene unclear. The ends were cut back, 1 base at V and 4 bases at J, with 16 bases in the middle. Germline-derived CDR1 and CDR2 are SGHVS and FQNEAQ. The CDR3 runs 17 residues. CDR3 in amino acids: CASSLVSNPRPTGELFF. Written as DNA, the CDR3 is TGTGCCAGCAGCTTAGTTTCCAATCCCAGGCCCACCGGGGAGCTGTTTTTT.

J is TRBJ2-5 and V is TRBV7-2; tentatively, D is TRBD2 (6 bases). V lost 0 bases and J lost 0, with 11 bases in between. This CDR3 has 16 amino acids. CDR1 and CDR2 from the germline V gene are SGHTA and FQGNSA. The CDR3 sequence: CASSLAGGLYQETQYF. CDR3 coding DNA: TGTGCCAGCAGCTTAGCGGGGGGTCTGTACCAAGAGACCCAGTACTTC.

CDR3 protein: CSASLGRAREQYF. CDR3 in DNA: TGCAGTGCTAGCTTGGGCAGGGCACGCGAGCAGTACTTC. The chain employs TRBV20-1 and TRBJ2-7; D is perhaps TRBD1 (5 bases). With 3 bases removed from V and 6 bases from J, the gap between germline ends came to 15 bases. This CDR3 has 13 amino acids. The germline gives CDR1 DFQATT, CDR2 SNEGSKA (reference sequence).

This chain joins TRBV5-6 and TRBJ2-5; TRBD1 agrees at 9 bases. This CDR3 is built from 15 residues. Looked up from germline, CDR1 is SGHDT and CDR2 is YYEEEE. Trimming cost V 4 bases and J 5 bases; bases outside gene matches: 9. In nucleotides, the CDR3 is TGTGCCAGCAGCACCGCACAGGGGGCACGGGAGACCCAGTACTTC. Protein sequence: CASSTAQGARETQYF.

The chain joins TRBV6-2 or TRBV6-3 to TRBJ1-4; no definite D call. The CDR3 contains 16 residues. V lost 6 bases and J 8 bases, leaving 22 bases between the germline ends. Germline CDR1 and CDR2: MNHEY and SVGEGT. The CDR3 nucleotides are TGTGCCAGCAGGACTCAGAAAACCCGAGACATGGAAAAACTGTTTTTT. Its protein is CASRTQKTRDMEKLFF.

The chain is built from TRBV29-1 and TRBJ2-7, with D unclear. Germline-derived CDR1 and CDR2 are SQVTM and ANQGSEA. With 1 base removed from V and 2 bases from J, the gap between germline ends came to 12 bases. This CDR3 has 14 amino acids. The CDR3 spells CSVEAREGTYEQYF. The CDR3 DNA sequence: TGCAGCGTTGAAGCTCGAGAAGGGACCTACGAGCAGTACTTC.

V gene TRBV5-1 combines with J gene TRBJ1-2, with D possibly matching TRBD1 (5 bases). CDR3 length: 12 amino acids. Trimming pared 0 bases from V and 11 bases from J, leaving 11 bases between. Per the germline V gene, CDR1 is SGHRS and CDR2 is YFSETQ. The CDR3 bases are TGCGCCAGCAGCTTGGGAGACAGCCCTTACACCTTC. Protein product: CASSLGDSPYTF.

The rearrangement uses TRBV29-1 and TRBJ2-7; D is unclear. Germline CDR1 is SQVTM and CDR2 is ANQGSEA. The CDR3 has 11 amino acids. The V gene lost 4 bases and the J gene lost 2 bases, with 6 bases spanning the gap. In DNA form, the CDR3 reads TGCAGCGTTGTACAGACCTACGAGCAGTACTTC. It translates to CSVVQTYEQYF.

The chain carries TRBV12-3 or TRBV12-4 and TRBJ2-1; 11 positions match TRBD2. V trimming: 2 bases; J trimming: 5 bases; junction bases outside the gene matches: 5. This CDR3 has 16 amino acids. DNA of the CDR3: TGTGCCAGCAGTTTAAGACTAGCGGGGTCCGACAATGAGCAGTTCTTC. Encoded protein: CASSLRLAGSDNEQFF.

The chain employs TRBV20-1 and TRBJ1-2; 10 nucleotides line up with TRBD1. The CDR3 covers 13 residues. Per germline, CDR1 DFQATT and CDR2 SNEGSKA (reference sequence). V shed 0 bases and J 13 bases; nucleotides not matched to a gene: 8. CDR3 sequence (DNA): TGCAGTGCTAGAGACCTCGAAGGACAGGGGGGCACCTTC. It is translated as CSARDLEGQGGTF.